The rows below give T cell receptor beta chains drawn from one sample of a study of blood T cell repertoires in COVID-19. TCRdb's table, derived via immunoSEQ multiplex PCR, lists solely in-frame clones and lacks some. Of about 12,000 clones listed, nearly 95% are singletons. The material sequenced was peripheral blood. These TCRs come from a woman aged 70 to 79 with active COVID-19. Each CDR3 is given with its conserved first and last residue. The D gene is left open where the match is weak. Clone size is shown for a subset of rows, as once, few, many or a class of expanded clone.

TRBD1	.	TRBV24-1	TRBJ2-1	CATSDSGQGWYNEQFF	TGTGCCACCAGTGATTCCGGACAGGGTTGGTACAATGAGCAGTTCTTC
.	.	TRBV4-3	TRBJ2-7	CASSQGGGVVGQYF	TGCGCCAGCAGCCAAGGAGGCGGAGTCGTAGGGCAGTACTTC
.	.	TRBV5-1	TRBJ1-6	CASSPQGHNSPLHF	TGCGCCAGCAGCCCGCAGGGCCATAATTCACCCCTCCACTTT
.	.	TRBV12-3/TRBV12-4	TRBJ1-2	CASSLGEDYGYTF	TGTGCCAGCAGCCTAGGCGAGGACTATGGCTACACCTTC
.	.	TRBV7-9	TRBJ1-2	CASSFASANYGYTF	TGTGCCAGCAGCTTTGCGTCCGCCAACTATGGCTACACCTTC
.	once	TRBV29-1	TRBJ2-7	CSAGHLYEQYF	TGCAGCGCGGGACATTTATACGAGCAGTACTTC
TRBD1	once	TRBV3-1/TRBV3-2	TRBJ2-7	CASSQGWTGGSYEQYF	TGTGCCAGCAGCCAAGGGTGGACAGGGGGATCCTACGAGCAGTACTTC
TRBD1	.	TRBV5-6	TRBJ1-5	CASSSGTGLGNQPQHF	TGTGCCAGCAGCTCCGGGACAGGGTTGGGCAATCAGCCCCAGCATTTT
.	.	TRBV3-1/TRBV3-2	TRBJ1-5	CASSHGSGDQPQHF	TGTGCCAGCAGCCACGGATCAGGGGATCAGCCCCAGCATTTT
.	.	TRBV18	TRBJ2-1	CASSPLEIPNNEQFF	TGTGCCAGCTCACCTCTGGAGATCCCTAACAATGAGCAGTTCTTC
.	.	TRBV5-1	TRBJ2-5	CASSPSGGETQYF	TGCGCCAGCAGCCCTAGTGGCGGAGAGACCCAGTACTTC
TRBD2	.	TRBV11-3	TRBJ2-1	CASSSGTSGGGNEQFF	TGTGCCAGCAGCTCCGGGACTAGCGGGGGGGGGAATGAGCAGTTCTTC
.	.	TRBV10-1	TRBJ2-5	CASSPHGKSQETQYF	TGCGCCAGCAGCCCCCACGGGAAAAGCCAAGAGACCCAGTACTTC
.	.	TRBV21-1	TRBJ2-5	CASIGGSCETQYF	TGTGCCAGCATCGGGGGAAGTTGTGAGACCCAGTACTTC
TRBD2	.	TRBV4-3	TRBJ2-2	CASSQVLAGERGELFF	TGCGCCAGCAGCCAAGTGCTAGCGGGAGAGAGAGGGGAGCTGTTTTTT
.	.	TRBV29-1	TRBJ1-5	CSVVDSFNQPQHF	TGCAGCGTCGTGGACAGCTTCAATCAGCCCCAGCATTTT
TRBD2	.	TRBV11-2	TRBJ2-1	CASSFPGLAGTGNEQFF	TGTGCCAGCAGCTTCCCCGGACTAGCGGGGACGGGCAATGAGCAGTTCTTC
TRBD2	.	TRBV11-2	TRBJ2-7	CASSLDSPRGMIAGGYEQYF	TGTGCCAGCAGCTTAGACTCCCCCCGGGGGATGATAGCGGGAGGCTACGAGCAGTACTTC
.	.	TRBV7-9	TRBJ1-2	CASSLRGSLGKIHYGYTF	TGTGCCAGCAGCTTACGGGGAAGTTTAGGCAAGATCCACTATGGCTACACCTTC
.	.	TRBV4-3	TRBJ2-3	CASSQGGRGSDTQYF	TGCGCCAGCAGCCAAGGGGGCAGGGGTTCAGATACGCAGTATTTT
.	.	TRBV2	TRBJ2-5	CASSEGANSETQYF	TGTGCCAGCAGTGAAGGGGCAAACTCAGAGACCCAGTACTTC
.	.	TRBV9	TRBJ1-6	CASSVAQANSPLHF	TGTGCCAGCAGCGTAGCTCAGGCTAATTCACCCCTCCACTTT
.	.	TRBV2	TRBJ1-1	CASRGQTTEAFF	TGTGCCAGCAGGGGGCAGACCACTGAAGCTTTCTTT
.	.	TRBV2	TRBJ2-1	CASRIQGPLGNEQFF	TGTGCCAGCAGGATCCAGGGGCCCCTCGGCAATGAGCAGTTCTTC
TRBD2	.	TRBV4-1	TRBJ2-1	CASSQDPSGGYNEQFF	TGCGCCAGCAGCCAAGACCCCAGCGGGGGCTACAATGAGCAGTTCTTC
TRBD1	.	TRBV7-2	TRBJ2-3	CASSLKIRGLAPDTQYF	TGTGCCAGCAGCTTAAAAATCAGGGGGCTAGCCCCCGATACGCAGTATTTT
TRBD2	.	TRBV7-2	TRBJ2-1	CASSLAGAAGGPSEQFF	TGTGCCAGCAGCTTAGCGGGTGCGGCGGGAGGGCCCAGTGAGCAGTTCTTC
.	.	TRBV3-1/TRBV3-2	TRBJ2-1	CASSPGSSNNEQFF	TGTGCCAGCAGCCCCGGTAGTAGCAACAATGAGCAGTTCTTC
TRBD2	few	TRBV9	TRBJ2-2	CASSEGWVAGATGELFF	TGTGCCAGCAGCGAAGGTTGGGTAGCGGGGGCCACCGGGGAGCTGTTTTTT
.	.	TRBV30	TRBJ2-3	CAWKVGSADTQYF	TGTGCCTGGAAAGTCGGGAGTGCAGATACGCAGTATTTT
TRBD2	.	TRBV19	TRBJ2-7	CASSTQGSASGGSYEQYF	TGTGCCAGTAGTACCCAAGGTTCCGCAAGCGGGGGCTCCTACGAGCAGTACTTC
.	once	TRBV2	TRBJ2-5	CASSLIQETQYF	TGTGCCAGCAGCTTAATCCAAGAGACCCAGTACTTC
TRBD2	.	TRBV19	TRBJ2-3	CASSIGLAGATDTQYF	TGTGCCAGTAGTATCGGACTAGCGGGAGCCACAGATACGCAGTATTTT
TRBD1	.	TRBV24-1	TRBJ2-3	CATSEGQVNTDTQYF	TGTGCCACCAGTGAGGGACAGGTGAACACAGATACGCAGTATTTT
TRBD2	.	TRBV7-9	TRBJ2-3	CASSLGLAGVADTQYF	TGTGCCAGCAGCTTAGGTCTAGCGGGAGTAGCAGATACGCAGTATTTT
.	.	TRBV14	TRBJ1-2	CASSQDSWPNGYTF	TGTGCCAGCAGCCAAGATTCGTGGCCAAATGGCTACACCTTC
.	.	TRBV12-1	TRBJ2-5	CASSLKETQYF	TGTGCCAGCAGCCTAAAAGAGACCCAGTACTTC
.	.	TRBV3-1/TRBV3-2	TRBJ1-1	CASSLSGGGTEAFF	TGTGCCAGCAGCCTCTCGGGGGGAGGCACTGAAGCTTTCTTT
TRBD1	.	TRBV19	TRBJ1-2	CASTHDRGGGYTF	TGTGCCAGTACCCACGACAGGGGAGGAGGCTACACCTTC
TRBD1	.	TRBV6-5	TRBJ2-1	CASSSGQGVDEQFF	TGTGCCAGCAGTTCGGGACAGGGGGTCGATGAGCAGTTCTTC
TRBD1	.	TRBV6-5	TRBJ2-7	CASTDRDRTYEQYF	TGTGCCAGCACCGACCGGGACAGAACCTACGAGCAGTACTTC
TRBD1	.	TRBV11-2	TRBJ2-5	CASSPDRSGTGGQTQYF	TGTGCCAGCAGCCCCGACCGCTCCGGGACAGGGGGACAGACCCAGTACTTC
.	.	TRBV19	TRBJ1-1	CASSRIRGRTEAFF	TGTGCCAGTAGTAGAATCAGGGGTCGCACTGAAGCTTTCTTT
TRBD1	.	TRBV23-1	TRBJ1-1	CASSPGQGKNTEAFF	TGCGCCAGCAGCCCGGGACAGGGAAAGAACACTGAAGCTTTCTTT
TRBD1	.	TRBV19	TRBJ2-3	CASSMMVDRGTDTQYF	TGTGCCAGTAGTATGATGGTGGACAGGGGTACAGATACGCAGTATTTT
TRBD2	.	TRBV10-1	TRBJ2-4	CASSIGGSKNIQYF	TGCGCCAGCAGCATCGGGGGGTCCAAAAACATTCAGTACTTC
TRBD1	.	TRBV5-6	TRBJ2-5	CASSLQGDGQETQYF	TGTGCCAGCAGCTTGCAGGGGGATGGCCAAGAGACCCAGTACTTC
TRBD1	.	TRBV7-2	TRBJ2-3	CASSTAPGQGARADTQYF	TGTGCCAGCAGCACAGCACCGGGACAGGGGGCGCGTGCAGATACGCAGTATTTT
.	.	TRBV30	TRBJ2-7	CAWSVQRYEQYF	TGTGCCTGGAGTGTACAACGCTACGAGCAGTACTTC
TRBD1	.	TRBV3-1/TRBV3-2	TRBJ1-6	CASSQDGQGARSPLHF	TGTGCCAGCAGCCAAGATGGTCAGGGGGCTCGATCACCCCTCCACTTT
TRBD1	once	TRBV7-8	TRBJ2-7	CASSLDVPGQGRYEQYF	TGTGCCAGCAGCTTAGATGTGCCGGGACAGGGAAGGTACGAGCAGTACTTC
.	.	TRBV2	TRBJ1-5	CASGGGGQPQHF	TGTGCCAGCGGGGGGGGCGGTCAGCCCCAGCATTTT
TRBD1	once	TRBV3-1/TRBV3-2	TRBJ1-2	CASSQYRQGTGYTF	TGTGCCAGCAGCCAATACCGACAGGGAACGGGCTACACCTTC
TRBD1	.	TRBV4-3	TRBJ1-1	CASSQFPGQGSTEAFF	TGCGCCAGCAGCCAATTTCCGGGACAGGGGAGCACTGAAGCTTTCTTT
TRBD1	.	TRBV4-3	TRBJ2-1	CASSQVGGRGFDNEQFF	TGCGCCAGCAGCCAAGTCGGTGGCAGGGGGTTCGACAATGAGCAGTTCTTC
TRBD2	.	TRBV19	TRBJ2-2	CASSITSGRANTGELFF	TGTGCCAGTAGTATAACTAGCGGGAGAGCGAACACCGGGGAGCTGTTTTTT
.	.	TRBV7-2	TRBJ1-1	CASSLRVRNTEAFF	TGTGCCAGCAGCTTGAGGGTAAGGAACACTGAAGCTTTCTTT
TRBD1	.	TRBV15	TRBJ2-5	CATSGGRGRETQYF	TGTGCCACCAGCGGCGGCAGGGGGCGAGAGACCCAGTACTTC
.	.	TRBV28	TRBJ1-4	CASSLTDLTNEKLFF	TGTGCCAGCAGTTTAACAGATCTAACTAATGAAAAACTGTTTTTT
TRBD2	.	TRBV7-9	TRBJ2-2	CASSLVWGLAYNHTGELFF	TGTGCCAGCAGCTTAGTATGGGGACTAGCCTACAACCACACCGGGGAGCTGTTTTTT